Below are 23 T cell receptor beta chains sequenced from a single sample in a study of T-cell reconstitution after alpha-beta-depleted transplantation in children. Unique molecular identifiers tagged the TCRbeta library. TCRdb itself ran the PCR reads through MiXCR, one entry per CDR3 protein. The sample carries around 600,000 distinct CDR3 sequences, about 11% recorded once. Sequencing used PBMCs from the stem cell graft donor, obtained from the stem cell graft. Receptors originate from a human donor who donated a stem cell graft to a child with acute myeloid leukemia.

The CDR3: CASSLVLLAVSNEQYF. The CDR3 DNA is TGTGCCAGCAGCTTAGTGTTATTAGCGGTCTCGAACGAGCAGTACTTC. The chain couples TRBV7-2 to TRBJ2-7, with D possibly matching TRBD2 (6 bases). Trimming took off 1 base at V and 5 bases at J, with 18 bases between the two ends. The CDR3 totals 16 residues. Germline values: CDR1 SGHTA, CDR2 FQGNSA.

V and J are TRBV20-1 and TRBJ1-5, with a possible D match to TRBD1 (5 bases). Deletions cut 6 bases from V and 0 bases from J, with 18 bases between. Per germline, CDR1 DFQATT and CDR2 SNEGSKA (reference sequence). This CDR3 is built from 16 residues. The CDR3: CSARDGDHLSNQPQHF. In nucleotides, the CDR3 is TGCAGTGCCAGGGACGGTGACCACCTTAGCAATCAGCCCCAGCATTTT.

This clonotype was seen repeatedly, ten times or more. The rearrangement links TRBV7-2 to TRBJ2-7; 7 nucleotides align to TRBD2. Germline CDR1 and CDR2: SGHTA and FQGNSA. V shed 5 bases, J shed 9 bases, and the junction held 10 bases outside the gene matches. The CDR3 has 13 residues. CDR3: CASSPPGEGTQYF. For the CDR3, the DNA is TGTGCCAGCAGCCCCCCGGGGGAGGGAACGCAGTACTTC.

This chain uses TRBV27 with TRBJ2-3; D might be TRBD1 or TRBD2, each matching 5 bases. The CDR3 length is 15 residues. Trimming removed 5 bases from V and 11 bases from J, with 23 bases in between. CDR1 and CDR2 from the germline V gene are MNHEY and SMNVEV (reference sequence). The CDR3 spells CASSVQGPRLIRQYF. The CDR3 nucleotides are TGTGCCAGCAGTGTCCAGGGACCCCGGCTTATACGGCAGTATTTT.

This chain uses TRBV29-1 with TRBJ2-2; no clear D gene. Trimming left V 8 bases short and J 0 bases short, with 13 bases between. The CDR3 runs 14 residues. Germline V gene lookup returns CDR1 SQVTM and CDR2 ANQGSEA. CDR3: CSSRTTSNTGELFF. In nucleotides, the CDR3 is TGCAGCTCCCGGACCACTTCGAACACCGGGGAGCTGTTTTTT.

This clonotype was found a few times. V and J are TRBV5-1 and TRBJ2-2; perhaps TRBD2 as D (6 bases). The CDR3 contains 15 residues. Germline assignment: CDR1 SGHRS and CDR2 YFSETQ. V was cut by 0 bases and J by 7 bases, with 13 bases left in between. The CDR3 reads CASSLEGLAIGELFF. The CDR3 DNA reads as TGCGCCAGCAGCTTGGAAGGGCTAGCGATCGGGGAGCTGTTTTTT. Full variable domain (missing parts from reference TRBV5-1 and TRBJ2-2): KAGVTQTPRYLIKTRGQQVTLSCSPISGHRSVSWYQQTPGQGLQFLFEYFSETQRNKGNFPGRFSGRQFSNSRSEMNVSTLELGDSALYLCASSLEGLAIGELFFGEGSRLTVL.

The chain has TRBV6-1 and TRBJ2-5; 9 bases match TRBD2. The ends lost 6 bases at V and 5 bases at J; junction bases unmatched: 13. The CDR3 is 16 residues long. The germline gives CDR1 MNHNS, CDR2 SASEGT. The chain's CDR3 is CASRPLVAGAGETQYF. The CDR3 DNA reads TGTGCCAGCAGACCCCTAGTAGCGGGGGCGGGGGAGACCCAGTACTTC.

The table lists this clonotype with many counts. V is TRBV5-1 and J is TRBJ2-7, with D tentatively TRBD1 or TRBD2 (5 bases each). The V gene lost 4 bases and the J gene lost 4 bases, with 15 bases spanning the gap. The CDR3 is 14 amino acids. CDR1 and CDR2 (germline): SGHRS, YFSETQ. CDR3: CASSTSGPAYEQYF. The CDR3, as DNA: TGCGCCAGCAGCACCTCGGGACCGGCATACGAGCAGTACTTC.

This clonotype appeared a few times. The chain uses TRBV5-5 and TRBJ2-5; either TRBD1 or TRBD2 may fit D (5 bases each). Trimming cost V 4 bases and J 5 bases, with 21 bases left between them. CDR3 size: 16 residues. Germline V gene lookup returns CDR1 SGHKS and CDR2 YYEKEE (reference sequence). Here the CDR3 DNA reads TGTGCCAGCAGCCCCATGGGGGACGTGTTAGGGGAGACCCAGTACTTC. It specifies CASSPMGDVLGETQYF.

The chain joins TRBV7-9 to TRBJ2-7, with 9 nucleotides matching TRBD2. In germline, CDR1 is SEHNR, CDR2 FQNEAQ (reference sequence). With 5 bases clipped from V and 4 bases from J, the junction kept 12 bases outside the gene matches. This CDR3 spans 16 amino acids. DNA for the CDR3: TGTGCCAGCAGCACCAGGGCTAGCGGGGACCTGTACGAGCAGTACTTC. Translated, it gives CASSTRASGDLYEQYF.

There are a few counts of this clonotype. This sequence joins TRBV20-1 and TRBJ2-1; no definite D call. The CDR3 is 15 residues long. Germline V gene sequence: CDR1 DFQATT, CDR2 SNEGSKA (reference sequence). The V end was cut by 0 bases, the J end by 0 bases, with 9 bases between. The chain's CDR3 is CSARDLASSYNEQFF. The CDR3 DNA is TGCAGTGCTAGAGATTTGGCAAGCTCCTACAATGAGCAGTTCTTC.

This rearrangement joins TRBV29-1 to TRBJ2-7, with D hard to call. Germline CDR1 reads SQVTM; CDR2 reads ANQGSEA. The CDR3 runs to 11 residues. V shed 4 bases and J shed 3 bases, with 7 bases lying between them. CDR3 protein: CSVVNHYEQYF. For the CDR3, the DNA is TGCAGCGTTGTGAATCACTACGAGCAGTACTTC.

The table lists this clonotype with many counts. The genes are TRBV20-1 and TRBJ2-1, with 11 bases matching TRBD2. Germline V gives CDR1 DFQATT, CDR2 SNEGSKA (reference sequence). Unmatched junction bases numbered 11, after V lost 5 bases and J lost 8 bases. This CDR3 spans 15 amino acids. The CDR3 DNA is TGCAGTGCTCGGGGGGGGACTAGCGGTTTCTATGAGCAGTTCTTC. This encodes CSARGGTSGFYEQFF.

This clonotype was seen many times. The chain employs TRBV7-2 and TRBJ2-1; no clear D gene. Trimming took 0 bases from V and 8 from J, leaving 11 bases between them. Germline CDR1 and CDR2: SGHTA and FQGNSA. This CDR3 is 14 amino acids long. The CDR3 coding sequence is TGTGCCAGCAGCTTAGCGCGGCGGCTCGATGAGCAGTTCTTC. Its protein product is CASSLARRLDEQFF.

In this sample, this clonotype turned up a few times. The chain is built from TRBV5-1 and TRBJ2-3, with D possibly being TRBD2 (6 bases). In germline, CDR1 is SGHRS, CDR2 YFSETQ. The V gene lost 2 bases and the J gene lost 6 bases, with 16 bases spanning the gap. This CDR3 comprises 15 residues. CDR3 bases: TGCGCCAGCAGCTTAGAGGGACTCCCGGGGGATACGCAGTATTTT. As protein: CASSLEGLPGDTQYF. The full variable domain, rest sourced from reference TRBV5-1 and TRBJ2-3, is KAGVTQTPRYLIKTRGQQVTLSCSPISGHRSVSWYQQTPGQGLQFLFEYFSETQRNKGNFPGRFSGRQFSNSRSEMNVSTLELGDSALYLCASSLEGLPGDTQYFGPGTRLTVL.

CDR3 region: CASSLGSRYTEAFF. In DNA form, the CDR3 reads TGTGCCAGCAGCTTAGGATCAAGGTACACTGAAGCTTTCTTT. The chain links TRBV7-9 to TRBJ1-1; D is unresolved. The CDR3 contains 14 residues. The V and J ends lost 1 base and 3 bases respectively, with 9 bases between them. The V gene's germline CDR1 is SEHNR and CDR2 FQNEAQ (reference sequence). Looking up the rest from reference TRBV7-9 and TRBJ1-1 gives the full variable domain: DTGVSQNPRHKITKRGQNVTFRCDPISEHNRLYWYRQTLGQGPEFLTYFQNEAQLEKSRLLSDRFSAERPKGSFSTLEIQRTEQGDSAMYLCASSLGSRYTEAFFGQGTRLTVV.

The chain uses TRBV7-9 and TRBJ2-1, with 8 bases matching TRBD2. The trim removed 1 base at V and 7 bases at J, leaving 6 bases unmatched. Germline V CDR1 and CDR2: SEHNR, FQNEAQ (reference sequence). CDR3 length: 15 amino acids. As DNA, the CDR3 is TGTGCCAGCAGCTTAGGCGGGGGGCGTACGAATGAGCAGTTCTTC. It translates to CASSLGGGRTNEQFF.

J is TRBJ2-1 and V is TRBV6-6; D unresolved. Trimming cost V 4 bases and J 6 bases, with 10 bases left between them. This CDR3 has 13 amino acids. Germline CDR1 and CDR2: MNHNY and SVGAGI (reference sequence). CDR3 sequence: CASSFSRFNEQFF. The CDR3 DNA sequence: TGTGCCAGCAGTTTCTCTAGGTTCAATGAGCAGTTCTTC.

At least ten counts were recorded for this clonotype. The CDR3 is CASSLRTGSVDEQFF. The CDR3, as DNA: TGTGCCAGCAGCTTACGGACCGGGAGCGTCGATGAGCAGTTCTTC. The rearrangement uses TRBV11-2 and TRBJ2-1, with TRBD2 as a possible D gene (6 bases). V lost 2 bases and J lost 8, with 16 bases in between. CDR1 is SGHAT and CDR2 is FQNNGV in the germline V gene. This CDR3 region has 15 residues.

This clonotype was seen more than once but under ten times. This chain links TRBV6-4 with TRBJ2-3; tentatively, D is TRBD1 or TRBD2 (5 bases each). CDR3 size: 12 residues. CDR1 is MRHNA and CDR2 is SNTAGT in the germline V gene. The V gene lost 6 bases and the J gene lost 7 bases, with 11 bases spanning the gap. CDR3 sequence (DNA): TGTGCCAGCAGGGGGACGGATTATACGCAGTATTTT. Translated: CASRGTDYTQYF.

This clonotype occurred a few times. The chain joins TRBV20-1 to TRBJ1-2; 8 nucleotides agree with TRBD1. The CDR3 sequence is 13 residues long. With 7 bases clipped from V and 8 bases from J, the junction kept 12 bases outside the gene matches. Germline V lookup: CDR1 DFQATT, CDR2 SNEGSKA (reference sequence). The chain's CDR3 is CSGVGQGIRGYTF. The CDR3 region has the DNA TGCAGTGGCGTAGGACAGGGAATTCGGGGCTACACCTTC.

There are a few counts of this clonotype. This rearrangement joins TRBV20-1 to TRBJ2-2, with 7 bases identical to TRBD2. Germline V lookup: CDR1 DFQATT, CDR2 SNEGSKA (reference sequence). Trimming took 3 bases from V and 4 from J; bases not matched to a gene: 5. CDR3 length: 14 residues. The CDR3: CSASHPSGTGELFF. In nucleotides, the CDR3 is TGCAGTGCTAGCCACCCTAGCGGCACCGGGGAGCTGTTTTTT.

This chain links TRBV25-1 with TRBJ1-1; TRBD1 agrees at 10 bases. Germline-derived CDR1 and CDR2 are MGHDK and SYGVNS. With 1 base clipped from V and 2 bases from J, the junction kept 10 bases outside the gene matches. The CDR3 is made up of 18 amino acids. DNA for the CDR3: TGTGCCAGCAGTGAATCGCCCGGGGACAGGGGCCGAAACACTGAAGCTTTCTTT. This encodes CASSESPGDRGRNTEAFF.